These T cell receptor beta chains were read from a single sample in a study of identical twins. Via MiXCR, TCRdb re-called the 5' RACE reads, giving one row per CDR3 protein. Among just over 500,000 distinct CDR3 sequences, approximately 22% were seen once, and the ten largest hold about 0.99%. The sample was also linked to a second study, of T cells expressing NK-cell markers.

The sample consisted of CD4+ T cells sorted from blood. These receptors all come from a woman aged 18-35 years in good health. CDR3s include the opening cysteine and the closing phenylalanine or tryptophan. Fields, in order: V gene, CDR3 protein.

TRBV5-1 CASSLTDGEQFF
TRBV29-1 CNGGGYTF
TRBV20-1 CSAPGLRRETQYF
TRBV30 CAWAGTSGTYNEQFF
TRBV20-1 CSARDSRGDTEAFF
TRBV20-1 CSASPPGGSKNIQYF
TRBV5-1 CASSLIGADTQYF
TRBV2 CASSGHLALTDTQYF
TRBV29-1 CSVSYTSTNEKLFF
TRBV27 CASSLGLGAEEQYF
TRBV5-1 CASSLGTGGIGYTF
TRBV5-1 CAGSIGTPADTQYF
TRBV9 CASSADGYGYTF
TRBV20-1 CSARGLGQGNREQYF
TRBV12-3/TRBV12-4 CASSPGHSSYEQYF
TRBV12-3/TRBV12-4 CASSLDTYNSPLHF
TRBV20-1 CSARTQTSGNEQFF
TRBV28 CASSSPGQGGMRAEAFF
TRBV12-3/TRBV12-4 CASSFRSGRSFYNEQFF
TRBV20-1 CSARAGSGYTF
TRBV7-9 CASSPWTSGGQETQYF
TRBV12-3/TRBV12-4 CASTRGITDTQYF
TRBV6-1 CASSLGRLNTEAFF
TRBV18 CASSPQGKTGANVLTF
TRBV12-3/TRBV12-4 CASSLGSALRTQYF
TRBV12-3/TRBV12-4 CASRIGLYDGYTF
TRBV5-1 CASSSGNEQYF
TRBV7-3 CASSARAGVEQYF